These 27 T cell receptor beta chains were sequenced from one sample in a study of T cell repertoires in cytomegalovirus infection. TCRdb reprocessed the reads via MiXCR and lists one record per CDR3 protein. Of 560,000 or so distinct CDR3 sequences detected, approximately 15% appear once; the ten largest clones hold more than 20%. Sequencing input: CD8+ T cells from PBMCs. The source of these receptors is a human donor in good health (CMV status not recorded). Some clones in this sample may be carry-over from other donors' samples.

This clonotype was detected a few times. The rearrangement uses TRBV20-1 and TRBJ2-3; D is ambiguous. The V end was cut by 1 base, the J end by 2 bases, with 10 bases between. Germline V CDR1 and CDR2: DFQATT, SNEGSKA (reference sequence). The CDR3 covers 14 residues. The CDR3 DNA sequence: TGCAGTGCTAGAGTTACTCTGATCACAGATACGCAGTATTTT. The encoded protein is CSARVTLITDTQYF.

This chain connects TRBV11-2 to TRBJ2-2, with 8 positions matching TRBD2. J was trimmed by 0 bases and V by 3 bases; bases with no gene match: 9. CDR1 is SGHAT, CDR2 FQNNGV, per germline. The CDR3 has 18 residues. CDR3 sequence: CASSFVEERETNTGELFF. Here the CDR3 DNA reads TGTGCCAGCAGCTTTGTCGAAGAGCGGGAGACGAACACCGGGGAGCTGTTTTTT. Complete variable domain (other parts from reference TRBV11-2 and TRBJ2-2): EAGVAQSPRYKIIEKRQSVAFWCNPISGHATLYWYQQILGQGPKLLIQFQNNGVVDDSQLPKDRFSAERLKGVDSTLKIQPAKLEDSAVYLCASSFVEERETNTGELFFGEGSRLTVL.

This chain joins TRBV12-5 and TRBJ1-4, with no clear D. The CDR3 contains 13 residues. Germline V gene lookup returns CDR1 LGHNT and CDR2 FRNRAP. Trimming removed 6 bases from V and 8 bases from J, with 13 bases in between. The CDR3 DNA is TGTGCTAGTGGCAGTAATCCGAGGGAAAAACTGTTTTTT. Amino acids: CASGSNPREKLFF.

A few counts support this clonotype. J is TRBJ2-7 and V is TRBV5-1, with unresolved D. V was cut by 6 bases and J by 7 bases, with 11 bases left in between. Looked up from germline, CDR1 is SGHRS and CDR2 is YFSETQ. CDR3 length equals 11 residues. As DNA, the CDR3 is TGCGCCAGCAACTTCAACGGGGAGCAGTACTTC. Translating it yields CASNFNGEQYF.

This clonotype came up a few times. The CDR3 sequence: CASSQDSKSGNTIYF. The CDR3 nucleotides read TGCGCCAGCAGCCAAGATTCCAAGTCTGGAAACACCATATATTTT. The V call is TRBV4-1, the J call TRBJ1-3; D is unclear. Deletions cut 0 bases from V and 1 base from J, with 7 bases between. The length of the CDR3 is 15 residues. The germline gives CDR1 MGHRA, CDR2 YSYEKL.

The CDR3 sequence: CAILDGTGEAFF. The CDR3 DNA is TGCGCCATCTTAGACGGGACAGGGGAAGCTTTCTTT. The chain carries TRBV5-1 and TRBJ1-1; TRBD1 matches at 9 bases. J lost 8 bases, V lost 9 bases, and 8 bases had no gene match. The CDR3 is made up of 12 amino acids. The V gene's germline CDR1 is SGHRS and CDR2 YFSETQ.

Only a few counts were recorded for this clonotype. The genes are TRBV6-5 and TRBJ1-2, with D perhaps TRBD1 (6 bases). Germline CDR1 is MNHEY and CDR2 is SVGAGI. This CDR3 contains 14 residues. Trimming stripped 6 bases from V and 8 bases from J, with 19 bases between. The CDR3 loop is CASRVRGGSWGYTF. The CDR3 nucleotides read TGTGCCAGCAGAGTAAGGGGGGGATCGTGGGGCTACACCTTC.

This clonotype was counted many times. The chain uses TRBV7-9 and TRBJ2-3; maybe TRBD1 (6 bases). In germline, CDR1 is SEHNR, CDR2 FQNEAQ (reference sequence). This CDR3 is built from 15 residues. Trimming took off 5 bases at V and 1 base at J, with 13 bases between the two ends. The CDR3 region is CASSPPGVGTDTQYF. Written as DNA, the CDR3 is TGTGCCAGCAGCCCCCCAGGGGTCGGCACAGATACGCAGTATTTT.

This sequence joins TRBV5-8 and TRBJ1-2, with D uncertain. Between the trimmed V and J ends, which lost 2 bases and 1 base, there was a span of 9 bases. CDR1 is SGHTS and CDR2 is YDEGEE in the germline V gene. The CDR3 has 14 residues. The DNA for the CDR3 is TGTGCCAGCAGCTTAAGCAGGATTAACTATGGCTACACCTTC. Protein sequence: CASSLSRINYGYTF.

V and J are TRBV2 and TRBJ1-2, with D tentatively TRBD1 (6 bases). Germline V lookup: CDR1 SNHLY, CDR2 FYNNEI. The CDR3 has 16 residues. Trimming cost V 1 base and J 5 bases, with 17 bases left between them. The CDR3 bases are TGTGCCAGCAGTGAAGTCCTGGACCACAGGGAGTATGGCTACACCTTC. Translating it yields CASSEVLDHREYGYTF.

The V and J genes are TRBV7-9 and TRBJ2-7, with D perhaps matching TRBD1 (5 bases). The CDR3 length is 15 residues. Per the germline V gene, CDR1 is SEHNR and CDR2 is FQNEAQ (reference sequence). V lost 4 bases and J lost 2, with 15 bases in between. The CDR3 protein is CASSSQGFLPYEQYF. For the CDR3, the DNA is TGTGCCAGCAGCTCTCAGGGTTTCCTACCCTACGAGCAGTACTTC.

The chain couples TRBV6-6 to TRBJ2-5, with 14 bases aligning to TRBD2. The germline V gene encodes CDR1 MNHNY and CDR2 SVGAGI (reference sequence). V shed 6 bases and J 6 bases; nucleotides not matched to a gene: 6. The CDR3 spans 15 residues. As DNA, the CDR3 is TGTGCCAGCAGGCAGACTAGCGGGGGGGTGAAGACCCAGTACTTC. Its protein product is CASRQTSGGVKTQYF.

V and J are TRBV28 and TRBJ2-7; TRBD2 is a possible D gene (5 bases). This CDR3 spans 14 amino acids. The germline CDR1 and CDR2 sequences are MDHEN and SYDVKM. The V end was cut by 5 bases, the J end by 6 bases, with 17 bases between. CDR3 sequence: CASSPWTVLGEQYF. The CDR3 bases are TGTGCCAGCAGTCCGTGGACTGTCCTAGGCGAGCAGTACTTC.

V and J are TRBV12-3 or TRBV12-4 and TRBJ1-2; D gene ambiguous. Trimming removed 7 bases at V and 4 bases at J, with 10 bases between. The CDR3 has 12 amino acids. The CDR3: CASTHTGYGYTF. Written as DNA, the CDR3 is TGTGCCAGCACCCACACGGGCTATGGCTACACCTTC.

In its sample, this clonotype was seen many times. The gene calls are TRBV12-5 and TRBJ2-7; possible D gene TRBD1, 5 bases. The CDR3 covers 13 residues. Germline V gives CDR1 LGHNT, CDR2 FRNRAP. The V end lost 2 bases, the J end lost 5 bases, and 10 bases lay between the germline ends. The CDR3 DNA reads TGTGCTAGTGGTTTGTGGGGCCGGGACGAGCAGTACTTC. Translated, it gives CASGLWGRDEQYF.

This clonotype was counted once. This may be a read error: a much more frequent sequence differs by one nucleotide. J is TRBJ1-5 and V is TRBV27; weak D call: TRBD1 (6 bases). CDR1 and CDR2 from the germline V gene are MNHEY and SMNVEV (reference sequence). CDR3 length: 18 amino acids. The CDR3 DNA sequence: TGTGCCAGCAGTTTCTCCGGGGGCCGGGGGTTCGAAGGTCAGTCCCAGCATTTT. Translated, it gives CASSFSGGRGFEGQSQHF.

V and J are TRBV25-1 and TRBJ2-4, with TRBD2 identical over 14 bases. Germline CDR1 MGHDK, CDR2 SYGVNS. V dropped 3 bases and J dropped 3; count of bases not matched to a gene: 10. The CDR3 extends over 19 amino acids. DNA of the CDR3: TGTGCCAGCAGTGATTTGACTAGCGGGGGGGCCAGCTACAAAAACATTCAGTACTTC. Amino acid sequence: CASSDLTSGGASYKNIQYF.

V gene TRBV28 combines with J gene TRBJ2-2; tentative D call: TRBD1 (6 bases). V shed 7 bases and J shed 1 base, with 7 bases lying between them. CDR3 size: 13 residues. The germline CDR1 and CDR2 sequences are MDHEN and SYDVKM. The CDR3: CASKGVNTGELFF. The CDR3 DNA reads TGTGCCAGCAAGGGGGTGAACACCGGGGAGCTGTTTTTT.

As concerns this clonotype: The junction does not match germline at one end; this may be a read error. The CDR3 is CASSHSGTPLRRHF. The CDR3 coding sequence is TGTGCCAGCAGTCATTCCGGGACCCCACTTCGGAGACACTTC. V usage is TRBV6-5 and J usage is TRBJ1-2, with D maybe TRBD1 (5 bases). There are 14 residues in the CDR3. In germline, CDR1 is MNHEY, CDR2 SVGAGI.

The rearrangement links TRBV12-3 or TRBV12-4 to TRBJ1-2; D call uncertain. Trimming pared 5 bases from V and 3 bases from J, leaving 10 bases between. The CDR3 spans 13 residues. In nucleotides, the CDR3 is TGTGCCAGCAGTCTTCCTGAGGACTATGGCTACACCTTC. It translates to CASSLPEDYGYTF.

This chain uses TRBV28 with TRBJ1-1; D call uncertain. Germline V lookup: CDR1 MDHEN, CDR2 SYDVKM. Trimming took 3 bases from V and 1 from J, leaving 12 bases between them. The CDR3 is made up of 15 amino acids. The CDR3 here is CASSFVQFSNTEAFF. CDR3 nucleotides: TGTGCCAGCAGTTTCGTTCAATTTTCGAACACTGAAGCTTTCTTT.

V usage is TRBV2 and J usage is TRBJ1-1; perhaps TRBD1 as D (5 bases). The CDR3 contains 13 residues. V shed 6 bases and J shed 3 bases, with 11 bases lying between them. In germline, CDR1 is SNHLY, CDR2 FYNNEI. In DNA, the CDR3 is TGTGCCAGCAGGGCAGGGTTTTACACTGAAGCTTTCTTT. Protein sequence: CASRAGFYTEAFF.

This clonotype has only a few counts. The chain combines TRBV6-1 with TRBJ1-2; D remains ambiguous. V was clipped by 2 bases and J by 2 bases, with 12 bases between them. CDR1 is MNHNS, CDR2 SASEGT, per germline. This CDR3 spans 15 amino acids. Here the CDR3 DNA reads TGTGCCAGCAGTGAATCCCACCCCAGGAACTATGGCTACACCTTC. Translated: CASSESHPRNYGYTF.

Ten or more counts support this clonotype. This chain uses TRBV28 with TRBJ1-5, with unresolved D. Per the germline V gene, CDR1 is MDHEN and CDR2 is SYDVKM. The CDR3 has 17 amino acids. Trimming cost V 6 bases and J 0 bases, with 18 bases left between them. The DNA of the CDR3 is TGTGCCAGCAGATCGGCCTTCGGATCAAATAGCAATCAGCCCCAGCATTTT. This codes for CASRSAFGSNSNQPQHF.

In regard to this clonotype: A read error may produce the germline difference seen at one junction end. This chain joins TRBV5-3 and TRBJ2-1; 12 nucleotides match TRBD2. TRBV5-3 is identified as an open reading frame with a role that is uncertain. The CDR3 extends over 16 amino acids. The CDR3 DNA sequence: TGTGCCAGCAGCCCGAGGGGACTAGCGGGCTACAATAAGCAGTTCTTC. Amino acid sequence: CASSPRGLAGYNKQFF.

This clonotype has ten or more counts. The rearrangement links TRBV2 to TRBJ2-5, with 7 bases identical to TRBD1. Germline CDR1 reads SNHLY; CDR2 reads FYNNEI. The CDR3 loop spans 15 amino acids. Trimming took 6 bases from V and 2 from J; bases not matched to a gene: 9. For the CDR3, the DNA is TGTGCCAGCAGACCGTGGGGACAGCGGCAAGAGACCCAGTACTTC. This sequence encodes CASRPWGQRQETQYF.

This clonotype was counted many times. The chain recombines TRBV7-9 with TRBJ2-1; 10 positions match TRBD1. From germline, CDR1 is SEHNR and CDR2 FQNEAQ (reference sequence). This CDR3 contains 15 residues. J gave up 6 bases and V 5 bases, and 7 bases lay outside the gene matches. The CDR3 spells CASSGGQGVFNEQFF. CDR3 bases: TGTGCCAGCAGCGGAGGACAGGGGGTTTTCAATGAGCAGTTCTTC.